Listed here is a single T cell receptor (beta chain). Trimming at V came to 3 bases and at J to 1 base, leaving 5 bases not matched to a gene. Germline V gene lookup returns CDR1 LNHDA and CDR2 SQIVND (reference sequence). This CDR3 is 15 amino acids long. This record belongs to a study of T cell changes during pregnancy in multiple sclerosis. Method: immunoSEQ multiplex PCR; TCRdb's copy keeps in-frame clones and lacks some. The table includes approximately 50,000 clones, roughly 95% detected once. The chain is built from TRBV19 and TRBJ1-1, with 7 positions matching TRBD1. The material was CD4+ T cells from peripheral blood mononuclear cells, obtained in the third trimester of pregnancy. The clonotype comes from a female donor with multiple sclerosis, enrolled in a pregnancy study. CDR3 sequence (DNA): TGTGCCAGTAGTATCTCGGGACAGCCGAACACTGAAGCTTTCTTT. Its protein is CASSISGQPNTEAFF.